Here is one T cell receptor (beta chain) with its context. Relative to the germline gene, one junction end is altered; a read error may explain this. The entry originates in a study of blood T cells in healthy people across ages. Alongside a J-beta primer mix, a sample-barcoded 5' primer served in a second PCR lasting roughly 7 to 11 cycles. TCRdb independently ran MiXCR on the 5' RACE reads; one entry per CDR3 protein. The table includes 870,000 or so distinct CDR3 sequences, about 28% detected once. Germline V gene sequence: CDR1 LGHNA, CDR2 YSLEER. The CDR3 consists of 15 residues. The chain couples TRBV4-3 to TRBJ2-7, with a tentative D call TRBD2 (6 bases). The sequenced sample was blood. This TCR was recovered from a woman older than 75 in good health. As DNA, the CDR3 is TGCGCCAGCAACCAAGATAGGCTAGCGAGCAATGAGCAGTACTTC. This codes for CASNQDRLASNEQYF.